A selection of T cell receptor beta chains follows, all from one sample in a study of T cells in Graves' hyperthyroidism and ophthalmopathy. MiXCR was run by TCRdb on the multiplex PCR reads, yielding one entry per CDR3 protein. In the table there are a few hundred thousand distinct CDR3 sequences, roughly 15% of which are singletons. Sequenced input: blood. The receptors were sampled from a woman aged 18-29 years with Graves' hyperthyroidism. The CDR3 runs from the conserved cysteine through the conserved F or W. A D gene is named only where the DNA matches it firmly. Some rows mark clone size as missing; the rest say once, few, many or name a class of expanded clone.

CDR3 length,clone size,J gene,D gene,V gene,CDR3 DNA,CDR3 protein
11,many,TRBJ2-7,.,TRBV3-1,TGTGCCAGCAGCCAAGACCTCGAGCAGTACTTC,CASSQDLEQYF
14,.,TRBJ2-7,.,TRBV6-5,TGTGCCAGCAGTTACATAGGGGGGTCCTACGAGCAGTACTTC,CASSYIGGSYEQYF
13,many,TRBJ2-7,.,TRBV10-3,TGTGCCATCAGTGTGAACAGGGACTACGAGCAGTACTTC,CAISVNRDYEQYF
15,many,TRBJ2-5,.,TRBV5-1,TGCGCCAGCAGCTTGGGAGGGACCTCCCAAAAGACCCAGTACTTC,CASSLGGTSQKTQYF
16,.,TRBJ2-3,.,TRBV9,TGTGCCAGCAGCGTAGCCCCGTTGGGCCCAACAGATACGCAGTATTTT,CASSVAPLGPTDTQYF
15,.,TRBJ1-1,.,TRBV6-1,TGTGCCAGCAGTAAAAGGGGAATCATGAACACTGAAGCTTTCTTT,CASSKRGIMNTEAFF
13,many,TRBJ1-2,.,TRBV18,TGTGCCAGCTCATTCCCAGGGGAGGACGGCTACACCTTC,CASSFPGEDGYTF
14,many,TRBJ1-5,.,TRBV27,TGTGCCAGCAGTCCCAGGGACCTCAATCAGCCCCAGCATTTT,CASSPRDLNQPQHF
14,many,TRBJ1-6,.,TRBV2,TGTGCCAGCGCCACCGGGCCCGTCCTTTCACCCCTCCACTTT,CASATGPVLSPLHF
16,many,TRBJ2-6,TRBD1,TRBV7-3,TGTGCCAGCAGCACCGGACAGGGCGGTGGGGCCAACGTCCTGACTTTC,CASSTGQGGGANVLTF
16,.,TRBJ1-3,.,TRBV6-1,TGTGCCAGCAGCCAAGCCCCTACATTCTCTGGAAACACCATATATTTT,CASSQAPTFSGNTIYF
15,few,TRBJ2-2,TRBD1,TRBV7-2,TGTGCCAGCAGCCTAGGACAGGGAGAAAACGGGGAGCTGTTTTTT,CASSLGQGENGELFF
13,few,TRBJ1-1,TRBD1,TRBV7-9,TGTGCCAGCACAGGACAGGGGGACACTGAAGCTTTCTTT,CASTGQGDTEAFF
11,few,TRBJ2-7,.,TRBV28,TGTGCCAGCAGTGCCCCCCCGAGGCAGTACTTC,CASSAPPRQYF
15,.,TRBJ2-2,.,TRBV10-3,TGTGCCATCAAGCGCGAGGGGGTGAACACCGGGGAGCTGTTTTTT,CAIKREGVNTGELFF
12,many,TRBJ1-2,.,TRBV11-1,TGTGCCAGCAGCTCGACAGGTTCCGGCTACACCTTC,CASSSTGSGYTF
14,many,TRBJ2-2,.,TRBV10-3,TGTGCCATCAGCGCGGACAGGAACACCGGGGAGCTGTTTTTT,CAISADRNTGELFF
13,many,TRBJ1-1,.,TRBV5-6,TGTGCCAGCAGCTTGGGTGGGCCCACTGAAGCTTTCTTT,CASSLGGPTEAFF
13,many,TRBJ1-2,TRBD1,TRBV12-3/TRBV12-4,TGTGCCAGCAGCCAGGACAGGGGTCATGGCTACACCTTC,CASSQDRGHGYTF
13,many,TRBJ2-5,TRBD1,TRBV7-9,TGTGCCAGCAGCGGGACCTTGGGACAGTTGGTCTACTTC,CASSGTLGQLVYF
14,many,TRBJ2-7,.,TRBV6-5,TGTGCCAGCAGTCCACTTTCAGGGGCCTACGAGCAGTACTTC,CASSPLSGAYEQYF
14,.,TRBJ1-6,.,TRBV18,TGTGCCAGCTCACCTCTGGAATCAAATTCACCCCTCCACTTT,CASSPLESNSPLHF
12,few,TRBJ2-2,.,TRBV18,TGTGCCAGCTCAACGGACACCGGGGAGCTGTTTTTT,CASSTDTGELFF
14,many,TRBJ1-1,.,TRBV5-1,TGCGCCAGCAGCTCCCTAGGGGAGAACACTGAAGCTTTCTTT,CASSSLGENTEAFF
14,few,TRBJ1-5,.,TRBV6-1,TGTGCCAGCGGAGTGTGGGGTCCCCTCCAGCCCCAGCATTTT,CASGVWGPLQPQHF
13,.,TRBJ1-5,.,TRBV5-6,TGTGCCAGCAGCTCCGGGGGGTCTGCGTCCCAGCATTTT,CASSSGGSASQHF
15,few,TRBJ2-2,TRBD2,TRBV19,TGTGCCAGTAGTATCGCGGGAGGGAACACCGGGGAGCTGTTTTTT,CASSIAGGNTGELFF
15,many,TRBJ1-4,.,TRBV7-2,TGTGCCAGCAGCCCGGGTACAGGGCAAAGTGAAAAACTGTTTTTT,CASSPGTGQSEKLFF
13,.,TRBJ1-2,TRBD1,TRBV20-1,TGCAGTGCACCAAGGACAGGGGTCTATGGCTACACCTTC,CSAPRTGVYGYTF
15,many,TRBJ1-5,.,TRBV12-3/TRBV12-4,TGTGCCAGCAGCCGGCAGGGGTATAGCAATCAGCCCCAGCATTTT,CASSRQGYSNQPQHF
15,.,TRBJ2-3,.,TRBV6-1,TGTGCCAGCAGTAAGGGGGGACCAGCCGTGGATACGCAGTATTTT,CASSKGGPAVDTQYF
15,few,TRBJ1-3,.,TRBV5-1,TGCGCCAGCAGTCTAGACGGGAGCTCTGGAAACACCATATATTTT,CASSLDGSSGNTIYF
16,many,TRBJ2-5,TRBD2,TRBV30,TGTGCCTGGGGCCCCGGACTAGCGGGATTTCAAGAGACCCAGTACTTC,CAWGPGLAGFQETQYF
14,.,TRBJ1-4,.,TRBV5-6,TGTGCCAGCAGCTTGTCCGGAGGAAGAGGAAAACTGTTTTTT,CASSLSGGRGKLFF
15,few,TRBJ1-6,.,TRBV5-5,TGTGCCAGCAGCCCCCGAGTTGCGGATAATTCACCCCTCCACTTT,CASSPRVADNSPLHF
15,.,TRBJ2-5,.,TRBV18,TGTGCCAGCTCACCGGAGAGACAGCGACAAGAGACCCAGTACTTC,CASSPERQRQETQYF
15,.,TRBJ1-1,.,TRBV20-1,TGCAGTGGGCACTCCGGGGGCGCGGGGAACACTGAAGCTTTCTTT,CSGHSGGAGNTEAFF
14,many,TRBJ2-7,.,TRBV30,TGTGCCTGGAGTGTCGGGGGCAGCTCCTACGAGCAGTACTTC,CAWSVGGSSYEQYF
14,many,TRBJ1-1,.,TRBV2,TGTGCCAGCAGTCCCGGAAGCCAGCGGACTGAAGCTTTCTTT,CASSPGSQRTEAFF
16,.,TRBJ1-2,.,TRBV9,TGTGCCAGCAGCGTAGGTGTGCTCAGGGATTCTTATGGCTACACCTTC,CASSVGVLRDSYGYTF
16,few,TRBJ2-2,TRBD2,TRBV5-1,TGCGCCAGCAGCTTGTCTGCTAGCGGGAGAACCGGGGAGCTGTTTTTT,CASSLSASGRTGELFF
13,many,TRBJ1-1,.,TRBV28,TGTGCCAGCAGTTTAAGAGAGTCGGATGAAGCTTTCTTT,CASSLRESDEAFF
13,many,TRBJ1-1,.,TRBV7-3,TGTGCCAGCAGCTTACCTCGTCGCACTGAAGCTTTCTTT,CASSLPRRTEAFF
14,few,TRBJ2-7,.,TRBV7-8,TGTGCCAGCAGCTTAGGTCCAATCACCTACGAGCAGTACTTC,CASSLGPITYEQYF
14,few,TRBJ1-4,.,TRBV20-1,TGCAGTGCTAGAGATCTTGGGAGGGGTGAAAAACTGTTTTTT,CSARDLGRGEKLFF
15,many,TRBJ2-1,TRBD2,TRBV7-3,TGTGCCAGCAGCTTTACTCCGGGAGGGCGCAATGAGCAGTTCTTC,CASSFTPGGRNEQFF
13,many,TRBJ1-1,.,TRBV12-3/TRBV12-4,TGTGCCAGCATTTACGGGAGTGGCACTGAAGCTTTCTTT,CASIYGSGTEAFF
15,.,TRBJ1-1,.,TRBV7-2,TGTGCCAGCAGCTTGAGTCAGACAGGAGGAACTGAAGCTTTCTTT,CASSLSQTGGTEAFF
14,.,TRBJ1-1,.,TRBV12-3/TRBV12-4,TGTGCCAGCAGGACCGGGCGAAGGAACACTGAAGCTTTCTTT,CASRTGRRNTEAFF
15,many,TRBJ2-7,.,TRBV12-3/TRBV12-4,TGTGCCAGCAGTTTAGCGGTTGGTACCTCCTACGAGCAGTACTTC,CASSLAVGTSYEQYF
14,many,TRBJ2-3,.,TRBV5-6,TGTGCCAGCAGCTTCCGGACGGGCACAGATACGCAGTATTTT,CASSFRTGTDTQYF
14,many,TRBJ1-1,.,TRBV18,TGTGCCAGCTCACCGGCGGGCTTAGGCACTGAAGCTTTCTTT,CASSPAGLGTEAFF
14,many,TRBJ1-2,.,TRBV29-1,TGCAGCGTTGAGAAGATGGGCAGCTGGAGTGGCTACACCTTC,CSVEKMGSWSGYTF
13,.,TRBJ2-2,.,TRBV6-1,TGTGCCACGAAGGTGGGGGCTTACGGGGAGCTGTTTTTT,CATKVGAYGELFF
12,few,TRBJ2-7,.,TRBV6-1,TGTGCCAGCAGTGCCTTTGAGGCCGAGCAGTACTTC,CASSAFEAEQYF